A selection of T cell receptor beta chains follows, all from one sample in a study of OX40 agonist ivuxolimab in advanced cancers. This table comes from immunoSEQ multiplex PCR, and its TCRdb copy is limited to in-frame clones, with some not included. The sample lists 6,000 to 9,000 clones; over 70% were seen once. The source material was CD4+ or CD8+ T cells sorted from blood, sampled in a trial of the OX40 agonist ivuxolimab. The receptors stem from an adult with an advanced solid tumor such as melanoma, head and neck, liver or kidney cancer. Both conserved end residues are part of each CDR3. The order of the fields is V gene, clone size, D gene, J gene, CDR3 DNA, CDR3 protein. D genes are given only for firm matches. Size is omitted from some rows. Given values are once, few, many or a class for expanded clones.

V: TRBV19
size: .
D: .
J: TRBJ2-1
DNA: TGTGCCAGTAGTATAGACCCCGCCTGGGGCTCCTACAATGAGCAGTTCTTC
CDR3: CASSIDPAWGSYNEQFF

V: TRBV4-1
size: .
D: TRBD1
J: TRBJ1-4
DNA: TGCGCCAGCAGCCAAGATTGGGGGACAGGGGATTTTTTGGGCGAAAAACTGTTTTTT
CDR3: CASSQDWGTGDFLGEKLFF

V: TRBV7-9
size: .
D: TRBD1
J: TRBJ1-1
DNA: TGTGCCAGCAGCTTAGCACAGGGGGTGAGAACTGAAGCTTTCTTT
CDR3: CASSLAQGVRTEAFF

V: TRBV7-8
size: .
D: TRBD2
J: TRBJ2-5
DNA: TGTGCCAGCAGCCTCTTAGCGGGAAGGGAGACCCAGTACTTC
CDR3: CASSLLAGRETQYF

V: TRBV30
size: .
D: TRBD1
J: TRBJ1-2
DNA: TGTGCCTGGTGGACAGGGGTTGGCTACACCTTC
CDR3: CAWWTGVGYTF

V: TRBV27
size: .
D: .
J: TRBJ1-4
DNA: TGTGCCAGCAGTTTTATGGGGGACTACTCAACTAATGAAAAACTGTTTTTT
CDR3: CASSFMGDYSTNEKLFF

V: TRBV30
size: .
D: .
J: TRBJ2-7
DNA: TGTGCCTGGAGTGTACCTGGCTACGAGCAGTACTTC
CDR3: CAWSVPGYEQYF

V: TRBV11-2
size: .
D: .
J: TRBJ2-1
DNA: TGTGCCAGCAGCACACAAGGGAACGAGCAGTTCTTC
CDR3: CASSTQGNEQFF

V: TRBV14
size: .
D: .
J: TRBJ2-3
DNA: TGTGCCAGCAGCCAAGGGAGCGGAAGCACAGATACGCAGTATTTT
CDR3: CASSQGSGSTDTQYF

V: TRBV28
size: large
D: TRBD1
J: TRBJ2-3
DNA: TGTGCCAGCAGTTCAAACCACGACAGGGCGGGCACAGATACGCAGTATTTT
CDR3: CASSSNHDRAGTDTQYF

V: TRBV2
size: .
D: TRBD2
J: TRBJ2-2
DNA: TGTGCCAGCATAATGACTAGCGGGAGGACGGGCGGGGAGCTGTTTTTT
CDR3: CASIMTSGRTGGELFF

V: TRBV7-6
size: once
D: TRBD2
J: TRBJ2-7
DNA: TGTGCCAGCAGCCCGACTAGCGGGATATACGAGCAGTACTTC
CDR3: CASSPTSGIYEQYF

V: TRBV2
size: .
D: .
J: TRBJ2-4
DNA: TGTGCCAGCAGTGACCTCGCGGATGGAGATTTAATTCAGTACTTC
CDR3: CASSDLADGDLIQYF

V: TRBV6-5
size: .
D: .
J: TRBJ1-1
DNA: TGTGCCAGCAGTTACTCGATGTGGACTGAAGCTTTCTTT
CDR3: CASSYSMWTEAFF

V: TRBV11-2
size: .
D: .
J: TRBJ2-7
DNA: TGTGCCAGCAGCTCGCCATTGAAGACCCTGGGTAGAGAGCAGTACTTC
CDR3: CASSSPLKTLGREQYF

V: TRBV2
size: few
D: .
J: TRBJ1-2
DNA: TGTGCCAGCAGTGGAGGGTCCTATGGCTACACCTTC
CDR3: CASSGGSYGYTF

V: TRBV5-5
size: .
D: .
J: TRBJ1-1
DNA: TGTGCCAGCAGCTTAGGAAAAGTGGCTTTCTTT
CDR3: CASSLGKVAFF

V: TRBV5-1
size: .
D: TRBD2
J: TRBJ2-3
DNA: TGCGCCAGCAGCCCAGGACTAGCGGGGGGCACAGATACGCAGTATTTT
CDR3: CASSPGLAGGTDTQYF

V: TRBV9
size: .
D: .
J: TRBJ1-2
DNA: TGTGCCAGCAGCGCGGACAGCCTTAAGGACGGCTACACCTTC
CDR3: CASSADSLKDGYTF

V: TRBV13
size: .
D: .
J: TRBJ2-2
DNA: TGTGCCAGCAGCTTGGGTTCCGGGGAGCTGTTTTTT
CDR3: CASSLGSGELFF

V: TRBV7-9
size: .
D: TRBD2
J: TRBJ2-3
DNA: TGTGCCAGCAGCTTGGTAGCGGGAGGGGGAGATACGCAGTATTTT
CDR3: CASSLVAGGGDTQYF

V: TRBV7-6
size: few
D: .
J: TRBJ1-5
DNA: TGTGCCAGCAGCCTGGGAAATCATCAGCCCCAGCATTTT
CDR3: CASSLGNHQPQHF

V: TRBV4-3
size: .
D: TRBD2
J: TRBJ2-3
DNA: TGCGCCAGCAGCCAAAAAGTAGCCGGACTAGCGGGAGGGCTTGGCTCAGATACGCAGTATTTT
CDR3: CASSQKVAGLAGGLGSDTQYF

V: TRBV12-5
size: few
D: TRBD2
J: TRBJ2-1
DNA: TGTGCTAGTGGTTCGGGACTAGCGGGCCTCAATGAGCAGTTCTTC
CDR3: CASGSGLAGLNEQFF

V: TRBV6-4
size: .
D: .
J: TRBJ2-2
DNA: TGTGCCAGCAGTGAAACGGGGGACACCGGGGAGCTGTTTTTT
CDR3: CASSETGDTGELFF

V: TRBV4-1
size: medium-sized
D: .
J: TRBJ1-2
DNA: TGCGCCAGCAGCCAGGACAGCTGGAACTATGGCTACACCTTC
CDR3: CASSQDSWNYGYTF

V: TRBV19
size: medium-sized
D: TRBD2
J: TRBJ2-7
DNA: TGTGCCAGTAGTTTAAGCGGGAGCAACGAGCAGTACTTC
CDR3: CASSLSGSNEQYF

V: TRBV5-1
size: .
D: .
J: TRBJ1-1
DNA: TGCGCCAGCAGTTTGAGCCAGGGGATTGAAGCTTTCTTT
CDR3: CASSLSQGIEAFF

V: TRBV11-2
size: .
D: .
J: TRBJ1-1
DNA: TGTGCCAGCAGTTCACCCAGGGGAGGTCCTGAAGCTTTCTTT
CDR3: CASSSPRGGPEAFF

V: TRBV9
size: .
D: .
J: TRBJ2-3
DNA: TGTGCCAGCAGCGTAGGGGCTGGCACAGATACGCAGTATTTT
CDR3: CASSVGAGTDTQYF

V: TRBV28
size: .
D: .
J: TRBJ2-7
DNA: TGTGCCAGCAGTTTCGGGCAGTCTACCTACGAGCAGTACTTC
CDR3: CASSFGQSTYEQYF

V: TRBV7-9
size: .
D: .
J: TRBJ2-5
DNA: TGTGCCAGCAGCACATGGGGGGAGACCCAGTACTTC
CDR3: CASSTWGETQYF

V: TRBV20-1
size: .
D: .
J: TRBJ2-5
DNA: TGCAGTGCGGCTCGTGCAAGGCAGTACTTC
CDR3: CSAARARQYF

V: TRBV6-4
size: .
D: .
J: TRBJ2-7
DNA: TGTGCCAGCAGTGACTCCAAAACCTACGAGCAGTACTTC
CDR3: CASSDSKTYEQYF

V: TRBV6-1
size: .
D: .
J: TRBJ2-1
DNA: TGTGCCAGCAGTGCTCGGTCGTCCTCCTACAATGAGCAGTTCTTC
CDR3: CASSARSSSYNEQFF

V: TRBV28
size: .
D: .
J: TRBJ2-1
DNA: TGTGCCAGCAGTTTATCGCCCAGGGTACATGAGCAGTTCTTC
CDR3: CASSLSPRVHEQFF

V: TRBV19
size: .
D: TRBD2
J: TRBJ2-7
DNA: TGTGCCAGTAGTGCTAGCGGGAGGAAATACGAGCAGTACTTC
CDR3: CASSASGRKYEQYF

V: TRBV7-9
size: .
D: .
J: TRBJ2-5
DNA: TGTGCCAGCAGCTCGCCGCTGACACGGATTCCTATGGAGACCCAGTACTTC
CDR3: CASSSPLTRIPMETQYF

V: TRBV25-1
size: medium-sized
D: .
J: TRBJ1-3
DNA: TGTGCCAGCAGTGAATCAGCTGACTCTGGAAACACCATATATTTT
CDR3: CASSESADSGNTIYF

V: TRBV5-6
size: .
D: TRBD2
J: TRBJ2-2
DNA: TGTGCCAGCATCGGGGACGGGAGGGGGGCCGGGGAGCTGTTTTTT
CDR3: CASIGDGRGAGELFF

V: TRBV6-5
size: .
D: TRBD2
J: TRBJ2-1
DNA: TGTGCCAGCAGTTCCTCGACGTGGGGAGGGTACAATGAGCAGTTCTTC
CDR3: CASSSSTWGGYNEQFF

V: TRBV6-5
size: .
D: .
J: TRBJ2-5
DNA: TGTGCCAGCAGTGCCGACTTGCAAGAGACCCAGTACTTC
CDR3: CASSADLQETQYF

V: TRBV6-5
size: .
D: .
J: TRBJ2-1
DNA: TGTGCCAGCAGTTATGCGGCTAGCTGGGATGAGCAGTTCTTC
CDR3: CASSYAASWDEQFF

V: TRBV7-3
size: .
D: .
J: TRBJ2-6
DNA: TGTGCCAGCAGCTTAGTCAGTGGTGCTGGGGCCAACGTCCTGACTTTC
CDR3: CASSLVSGAGANVLTF

V: TRBV7-3
size: few
D: TRBD1
J: TRBJ2-1
DNA: TGTGCCAGCAGCTTAGGGACAGGTCACTACAATGAGCAGTTCTTC
CDR3: CASSLGTGHYNEQFF

V: TRBV5-4
size: .
D: .
J: TRBJ2-3
DNA: TGTGCCAGCAGCCCGGGGCGGACGCAGTATTTT
CDR3: CASSPGRTQYF

V: TRBV11-2
size: .
D: .
J: TRBJ2-5
DNA: TGTGCCAGCAAAAACCGGGACAATGAGTACTTC
CDR3: CASKNRDNEYF